This paragraph covers one T cell receptor (beta chain) sequence. No antigen is known for it. This sample was taken from a study of cytomegalovirus exposure and HLA in healthy donors. Notes on the study in general: Looking again later, the authors saw that most CMV-associated TCR beta chains seemed HLA-restricted.

The study ran its PCR with 60 Vbeta and 13 Jbeta primers. The assay was immunoSEQ multiplex PCR, and TCRdb's table has in-frame clones only and misses some. The table shows about 150,000 clones, with roughly three quarters occurring only once. This receptor was obtained from a man in his thirties or forties in good health and CMV-seropositive. The sequenced material came from PBMCs.

The CDR3 reads CASSFGQGGEKLFF. In DNA form, the CDR3 reads TGTGCCAGCAGCTTCGGACAGGGAGGTGAAAAACTGTTTTTT. The rearrangement joins TRBV7-2 to TRBJ1-4; 8 bases fit TRBD1. Germline CDR1 SGHTA, CDR2 FQGNSA. The CDR3 spans 14 residues. Trimming took 3 bases from V and 7 from J; bases not matched to a gene: 4. The full variable domain, with the rest looked up from reference TRBV7-2 and TRBJ1-4, is GAGVSQSPSNKVTEKGKDVELRCDPISGHTALYWYRQSLGQGLEFLIYFQGNSAPDKSGLPSDRFSAERTGGSVSTLTIQRTQQEDSAVYLCASSFGQGGEKLFFGSGTQLSVL.